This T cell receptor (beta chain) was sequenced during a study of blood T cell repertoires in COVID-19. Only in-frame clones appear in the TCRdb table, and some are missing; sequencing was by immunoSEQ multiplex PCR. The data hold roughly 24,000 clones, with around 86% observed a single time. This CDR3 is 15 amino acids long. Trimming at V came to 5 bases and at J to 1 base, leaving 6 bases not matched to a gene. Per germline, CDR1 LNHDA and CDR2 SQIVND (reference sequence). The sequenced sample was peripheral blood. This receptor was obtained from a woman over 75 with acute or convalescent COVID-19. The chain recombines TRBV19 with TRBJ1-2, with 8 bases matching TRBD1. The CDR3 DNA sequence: TGTGCCAGTAGTCGGTCACAGGGGGTTAACTATGGCTACACCTTC. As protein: CASSRSQGVNYGYTF.